This T cell receptor (beta chain) was observed in a study of shared clonotypes between healthy human individuals. Naive CD8 cells comprised CD45RO-negative, CCR7-positively selected cells, excluding terminally differentiated effector memory CD45RA+ cells. TCRdb's table, derived via immunoSEQ multiplex PCR, lists solely in-frame clones and lacks some. This sample carries roughly 2,000,000 clones, roughly 95% of them seen once, and the ten largest clones take more than 1.5%. The TCR was taken from a man aged 18-30 years in good health. Some clones in this sample may be carry-over from other donors' samples. The sequenced sample was naive CD8+ T cells from PBMCs.

The CDR3 region is CASSIPSRQGAFQPQHF. The DNA for the CDR3 is TGTGCCAGTAGTATCCCATCTCGACAGGGGGCTTTTCAGCCCCAGCATTTT. The chain couples TRBV19 to TRBJ1-5, with 10 bases that match TRBD1. Trimming took 3 bases from V and 6 from J; bases not matched to a gene: 11. In germline, CDR1 is LNHDA, CDR2 SQIVND (reference sequence). This CDR3 comprises 17 residues.